These 15 T cell receptor beta chains came from one sample sequenced in a study of blood T cell repertoires in COVID-19 (dated by TCRdb to about 2020). The library was prepared using the immunoSEQ multiplex PCR assay. The source is immuneACCESS, and TCRdb retained only in-frame sequences with V and J called. Part of the clones is not carried over; for the studies checked, unresolved V genes explain less than half of this, and the remainder is unexplained. The table for this sample lists approximately 160,000 clones; roughly 83% of them were counted only once. The top ten clonotypes cover 3.5% to 5% of the sample. Specimen: PBMCs or T cells enriched from blood (not recorded which). Receptors were obtained from a woman aged 45-59 years who had recovered from COVID-19.

In this sample, this clone turned up a few times. The chain couples TRBV9 to TRBJ2-2, with TRBD1 identical over 7 bases. CDR3 length: 13 residues. The junction had 7 bases not matched to a gene; V was cut back by 10 bases and J by 4 bases. In germline, CDR1 is SGDLS, CDR2 YYNGEE. The CDR3 is CASDRVGTGELFF. The CDR3, as DNA: TGTGCCTCCGACAGGGTGGGCACCGGGGAGCTGTTTTTT.

The chain couples TRBV19 to TRBJ1-5; TRBD1 agrees at 8 bases. This CDR3 spans 15 amino acids. The V gene's germline CDR1 is LNHDA and CDR2 SQIVND (reference sequence). Germline trimming cut 4 bases from V and 4 bases from J; bases unmatched to any gene: 6. CDR3 sequence: CASSNLRTGNQPQHF. CDR3 nucleotides: TGTGCCAGTAGTAACCTCCGGACAGGGAATCAGCCCCAGCATTTT.

This rearrangement joins TRBV19 to TRBJ2-3, with 8 bases fitting TRBD1. The length of the CDR3 is 15 residues. Germline CDR1 LNHDA, CDR2 SQIVND (reference sequence). J gave up 4 bases and V 7 bases, and 10 bases lay outside the gene matches. Here the CDR3 DNA reads TGTGCCAGTACCCCCCGGACAGGGATGTCAGATACGCAGTATTTT. This translates into CASTPRTGMSDTQYF.

CDR3: CASSPPSVNTEAFF. CDR3 in DNA: TGTGCCAGCTCACCACCGTCAGTGAACACTGAAGCTTTCTTT. V gene TRBV18 combines with J gene TRBJ1-1, with D unclear. Germline V gene sequence: CDR1 KGHSH, CDR2 LQKENI. The CDR3 consists of 14 residues. The V and J ends lost 0 bases and 0 bases respectively, with 5 bases between them.

The genes are TRBV6-5 and TRBJ1-2; D is unresolved. The CDR3 is 15 residues long. V was trimmed by 0 bases and J by 5 bases, leaving 13 bases between them. Germline V gene data show CDR1 as MNHEY and CDR2 as SVGAGI. The CDR3 DNA sequence: TGTGCCAGCAGTTACTCCGGGTCGAAACCTTATGGCTACACCTTC. It is translated as CASSYSGSKPYGYTF.

This clone was recorded only once. The chain links TRBV6-5 to TRBJ1-3; 7 bases line up with TRBD1. From germline, CDR1 is MNHEY and CDR2 SVGAGI. The CDR3 loop spans 15 amino acids. Trimming removed 8 bases from V and 2 bases from J; junction bases left unmatched: 9. In DNA, the CDR3 is TGTGCCAGCGCCGTGACAGGGAGAGCTGGAAACACCATATATTTT. Translation gives CASAVTGRAGNTIYF.

V gene TRBV7-2 combines with J gene TRBJ2-4, with no clear D. Between the trimmed V and J ends, which lost 4 bases and 0 bases, there was a span of 10 bases. This CDR3 has 15 amino acids. CDR1 SGHTA and CDR2 FQGNSA come from the germline V gene. CDR3 nucleotide sequence: TGTGCCAGCAGCTCCAGACTCCTAGCCAAAAACATTCAGTACTTC. This gives the protein CASSSRLLAKNIQYF.

V is TRBV30 and J is TRBJ1-2, with 8 positions matching TRBD1. V shed 3 bases, J shed 4 bases, and the junction held 7 bases outside the gene matches. The CDR3 runs 14 residues. Germline V gene lookup returns CDR1 GTSNPN and CDR2 SVGIG (reference sequence). The CDR3 DNA reads as TGTGCCTGGAGCCGTCCGGACAGGGCCTATGGCTACACCTTC. Its protein is CAWSRPDRAYGYTF.

The chain recombines TRBV11-2 with TRBJ2-7; the D gene is possibly TRBD2 (5 bases). In germline, CDR1 is SGHAT, CDR2 FQNNGV. V lost 0 bases to trimming and J lost 4 bases, with 7 bases between them. This CDR3 has 13 amino acids. The CDR3 here is CASSLDQRYEQYV. CDR3 nucleotides: TGTGCCAGCAGCTTAGATCAGCGGTACGAGCAGTACGTC.

The rearrangement joins TRBV3-1 (or the pseudogene TRBV3-2) to TRBJ1-2; the match to TRBD1 covers 8 bases. There are 15 residues in the CDR3. CDR1 and CDR2 from the germline V gene are LGHDT and YNNKEL (reference sequence). V gave up 4 bases and J gave up 0 bases; unmatched junction bases: 4. Here the CDR3 DNA reads TGTGCCAGCAGCCGACAGGGGTACTCTAACTATGGCTACACCTTC. Residues: CASSRQGYSNYGYTF.

The V and J genes are TRBV6-5 and TRBJ2-7; 12 bases are shared with TRBD1. The junction had 6 bases not matched to a gene; V was cut back by 6 bases and J by 9 bases. CDR1 is MNHEY, CDR2 SVGAGI, per germline. The CDR3 runs 13 residues. The CDR3 DNA reads as TGTGCCAGCAGGACGGGACAGGGGGCAGTGCAGTACGTC. Translated: CASRTGQGAVQYV.

DNA for the CDR3: TGTGCCAGCAGTGGGGCCCTCCCAATCCAGCCCCAGCATTTT. Amino acid sequence: CASSGALPIQPQHF. The rearrangement links TRBV2 to TRBJ1-5; D is ambiguous. Germline CDR1 is SNHLY and CDR2 is FYNNEI. V dropped 4 bases and J dropped 7 bases, with 14 bases sitting between them. The CDR3 runs to 14 residues.

The rearrangement links TRBV7-9 to TRBJ2-4; D call uncertain. The germline gives CDR1 SEHNR, CDR2 FQNEAQ (reference sequence). The CDR3 has 12 residues. V was clipped by 3 bases and J by 8 bases, with 8 bases between them. CDR3 nucleotide sequence: TGTGCCAGCAGCTTCCTAGGAGACATTCAGTACTTC. Translation: CASSFLGDIQYF.

The table lists this clone with a few counts. This sequence joins TRBV7-2 and TRBJ1-2; tentatively, D is TRBD1 (6 bases). The CDR3 contains 14 residues. V lost 6 bases and J 6 bases, leaving 17 bases between the germline ends. Germline CDR1 and CDR2: SGHTA and FQGNSA. CDR3 DNA sequence: TGTGCCAGCAGACTTACAGGGAGTAGAAATGGCTACACCTTC. It codes for CASRLTGSRNGYTF.

This clone was observed once. CDR3 coding DNA: TGTGCCAGTAGCCCCCCTTCAAACACAAATCAGCCCCAGCATTTT. Translation: CASSPPSNTNQPQHF. The V call is TRBV19, the J call TRBJ1-5; D not resolved. Looked up from germline, CDR1 is LNHDA and CDR2 is SQIVND (reference sequence). Between the trimmed V and J ends, which lost 6 bases and 4 bases, there was a span of 16 bases. The CDR3 is made up of 15 amino acids.